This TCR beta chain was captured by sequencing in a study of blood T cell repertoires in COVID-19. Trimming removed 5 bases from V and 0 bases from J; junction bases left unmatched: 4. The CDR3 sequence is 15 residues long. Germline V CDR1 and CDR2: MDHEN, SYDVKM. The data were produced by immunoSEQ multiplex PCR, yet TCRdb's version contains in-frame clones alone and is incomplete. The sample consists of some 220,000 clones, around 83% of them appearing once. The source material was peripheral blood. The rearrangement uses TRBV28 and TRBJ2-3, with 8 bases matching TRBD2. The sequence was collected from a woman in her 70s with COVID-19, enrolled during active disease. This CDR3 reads CASSHSGASTDTQYF. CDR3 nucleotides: TGTGCCAGCAGTCATAGCGGGGCTAGCACAGATACGCAGTATTTT.